The present TCR beta chain was sequenced within a study of blood T cells in healthy people across ages. Study results and limitations: In older individuals, TCR beta diversity per million T cells was lower, falling roughly linearly with age.

Worth noting for this clonotype: What it binds is unknown.

Trimming removed 7 bases at V and 1 base at J, with 8 bases between. This CDR3 comprises 12 residues. Per germline, CDR1 MNHNS and CDR2 SASEGT. PCR was performed a second time for roughly 6 to 12 cycles using a sample-barcoded 5' primer and a J-beta primer mix. In TCRdb, the 5' RACE reads were re-called with MiXCR into one record per CDR3 protein. The sample contains about 800,000 distinct CDR3 sequences, roughly 46% of which appear only once. This TCR came from an elderly man in good health. Source material: blood. The gene calls are TRBV6-1 and TRBJ2-7; tentatively, D is TRBD1 (5 bases). In DNA form, the CDR3 reads TGTGCCAGCATGGGGCAGTCCTACGAGCAGTACTTC. As protein: CASMGQSYEQYF.